This paragraph covers one T cell receptor beta chain sequence. Its antigen remains unidentified. At one end, the junction sequence differs from germline, possibly due to a read error. The germline gives CDR1 ENHRY, CDR2 SYGVKD. CDR3 length: 15 residues. Primed by a sample-barcoded 5' primer and a J-beta primer mix, a second PCR proceeded for 7 to 11 cycles. TCRdb fed the 5' RACE reads into MiXCR, producing one record per CDR3 protein. Of about 1.6 million distinct CDR3 sequences listed, roughly 32% are singletons. The data originate from a study of blood T cells in healthy people across ages. Isolated per sample were at least 6 million PBMCs. Whole-study results and caveats: Whereas aged donors had fewer naive CD4+ cells, long-lived donors had more of them and higher diversity. Older individuals had lower TCR beta diversity per million T cells (the decline was roughly linear).

The V call is TRBV10-3, the J call TRBJ2-3; 8 positions match TRBD2. This TCR was sampled from a woman in her 30s in good health. Sequencing used blood. The CDR3 loop reads CAVSVLAGNTDTQYF. CDR3 coding DNA: TGTGCCGTCAGTGTCCTAGCGGGTAACACAGATACGCAGTATTTT.